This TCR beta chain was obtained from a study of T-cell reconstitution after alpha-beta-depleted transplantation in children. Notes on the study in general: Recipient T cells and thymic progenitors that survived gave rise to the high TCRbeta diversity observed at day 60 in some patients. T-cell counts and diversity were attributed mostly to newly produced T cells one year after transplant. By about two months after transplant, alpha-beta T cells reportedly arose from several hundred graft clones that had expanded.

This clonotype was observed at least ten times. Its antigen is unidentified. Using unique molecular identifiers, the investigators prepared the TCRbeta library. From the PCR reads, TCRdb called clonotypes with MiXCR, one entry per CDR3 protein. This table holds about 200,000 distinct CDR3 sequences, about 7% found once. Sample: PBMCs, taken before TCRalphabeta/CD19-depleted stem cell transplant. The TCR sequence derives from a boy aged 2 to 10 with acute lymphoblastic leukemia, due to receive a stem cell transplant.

The CDR3 sequence is CASSLDADTQYF. CDR3 nucleotide sequence: TGCGCCAGCAGCTTGGATGCAGATACGCAGTATTTT. V gene TRBV5-1 combines with J gene TRBJ2-3; D ambiguous. V gave up 0 bases and J gave up 4 bases, with 3 bases separating them. CDR3 length equals 12 residues. Germline CDR1 reads SGHRS; CDR2 reads YFSETQ.